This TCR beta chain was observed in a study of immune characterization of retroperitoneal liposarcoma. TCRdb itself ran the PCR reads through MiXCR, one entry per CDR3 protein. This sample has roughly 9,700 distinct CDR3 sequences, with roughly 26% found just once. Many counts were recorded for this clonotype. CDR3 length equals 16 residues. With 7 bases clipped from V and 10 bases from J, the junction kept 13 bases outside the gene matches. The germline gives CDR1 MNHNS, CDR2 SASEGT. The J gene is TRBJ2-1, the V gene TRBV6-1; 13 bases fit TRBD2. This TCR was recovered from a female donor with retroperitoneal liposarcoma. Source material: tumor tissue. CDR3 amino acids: CASIPRGLAGVHEQFF. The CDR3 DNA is TGTGCCAGCATCCCGAGAGGACTAGCGGGAGTCCACGAGCAGTTCTTC.